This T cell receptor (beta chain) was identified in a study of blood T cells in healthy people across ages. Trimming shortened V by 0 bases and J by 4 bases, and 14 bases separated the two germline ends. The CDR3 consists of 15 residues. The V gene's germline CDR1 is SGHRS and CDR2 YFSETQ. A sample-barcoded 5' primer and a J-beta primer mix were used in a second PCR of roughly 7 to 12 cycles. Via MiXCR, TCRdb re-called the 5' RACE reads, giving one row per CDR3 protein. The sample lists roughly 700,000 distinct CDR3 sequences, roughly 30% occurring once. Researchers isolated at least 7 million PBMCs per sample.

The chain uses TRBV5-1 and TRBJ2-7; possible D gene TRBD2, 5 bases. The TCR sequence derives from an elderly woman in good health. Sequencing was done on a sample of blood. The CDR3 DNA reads TGCGCCAGCAGCTTGGGGAGCGGAGCCTCATACGAGCAGTACTTC. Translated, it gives CASSLGSGASYEQYF.